What follows is one T cell receptor (beta chain) and its context. The sample originates from a study of blood T cell repertoires in COVID-19. Study background: Sites across the United States, Italy and Spain contributed samples from acute and convalescent COVID-19. PBMCs, B-cell-depleted T cells, or T cells were the source of the cDNA or gDNA that made up the material.

Per the original data handling: Researchers report that nucleated cell counts were estimated from reference gene primer amplification. The repertoire was sequenced with immunoSEQ multiplex PCR; TCRdb's copy has only in-frame clones and lacks some. The V and J calls and clone size are taken from that table; D and trimming were inferred from the DNA. This sample carries just under 65,000 clones, around 80% of them seen once, and the ten largest clones take 4% to 5.5%. Germline trimming cut 2 bases from V and 6 bases from J; bases unmatched to any gene: 4. Germline CDR1 is SGHTA and CDR2 is FQGNSA. The CDR3 is made up of 15 amino acids.

This chain links TRBV7-2 with TRBJ2-1; 10 bases are shared with TRBD2. The sequenced sample was peripheral blood. The TCR sequence derives from a human donor in a cohort sampled during active COVID-19. CDR3 sequence: CASSLQAGGLNEQFF. As DNA, the CDR3 is TGTGCCAGCAGCTTACAAGCGGGGGGGCTCAATGAGCAGTTCTTC.